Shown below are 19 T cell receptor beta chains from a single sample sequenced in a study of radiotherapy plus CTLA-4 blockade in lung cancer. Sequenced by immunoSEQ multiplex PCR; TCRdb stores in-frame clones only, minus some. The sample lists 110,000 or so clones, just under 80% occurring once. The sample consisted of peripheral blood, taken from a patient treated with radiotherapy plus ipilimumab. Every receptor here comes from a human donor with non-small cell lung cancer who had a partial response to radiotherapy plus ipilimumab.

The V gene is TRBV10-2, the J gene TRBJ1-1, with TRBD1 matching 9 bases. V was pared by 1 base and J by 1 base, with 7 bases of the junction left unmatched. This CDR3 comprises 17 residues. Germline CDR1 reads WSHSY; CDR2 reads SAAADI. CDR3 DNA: TGCGCCAGCAGTGAGTATCGGACAGGGGCGCCGAACACTGAAGCTTTCTTT. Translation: CASSEYRTGAPNTEAFF.

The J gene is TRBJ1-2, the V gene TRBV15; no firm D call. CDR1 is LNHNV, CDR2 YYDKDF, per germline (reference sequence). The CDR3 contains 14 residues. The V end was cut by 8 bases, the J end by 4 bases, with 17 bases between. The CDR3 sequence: CATGRAGEGYGYTF. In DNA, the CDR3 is TGTGCCACCGGGAGGGCGGGAGAAGGCTATGGCTACACCTTC. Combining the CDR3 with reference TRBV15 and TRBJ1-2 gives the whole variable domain DAMVIQNPRYQVTQFGKPVTLSCSQTLNHNVMYWYQQKSSQAPKLLFHYYDKDFNNEADTPDNFQSRRPNTSFCFLDIRSPGLGDTAMYLCATGRAGEGYGYTFGSGTRLTVV.

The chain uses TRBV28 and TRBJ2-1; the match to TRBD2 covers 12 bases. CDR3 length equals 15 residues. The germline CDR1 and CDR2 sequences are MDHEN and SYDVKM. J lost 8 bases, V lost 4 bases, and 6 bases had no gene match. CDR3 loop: CASSSSSGRADEQFF. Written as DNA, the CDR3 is TGTGCCAGCAGTTCGTCTAGCGGGAGGGCCGATGAGCAGTTCTTC.

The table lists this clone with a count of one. The CDR3 sequence is CASSLTSAGYEQYF. The CDR3 DNA reads TGTGCCAGCAGTCTCACTAGCGCCGGGTACGAGCAGTACTTC. J is TRBJ2-7 and V is TRBV21-1; the DNA was not used to check the table's D call, TRBD2. TRBV21-1 is described as a pseudogene. This CDR3 region has 14 residues.

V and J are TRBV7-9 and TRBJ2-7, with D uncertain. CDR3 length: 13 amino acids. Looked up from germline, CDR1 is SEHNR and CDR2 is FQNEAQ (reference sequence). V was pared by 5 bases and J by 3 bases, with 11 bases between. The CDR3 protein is CASSAPGLYEQYV. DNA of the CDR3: TGTGCCAGCAGCGCCCCTGGGCTCTACGAGCAGTACGTC.

The CDR3 here is CASSAAGTVNTEAFF. The CDR3 nucleotides are TGTGCCAGTAGTGCCGCCGGGACAGTGAACACTGAAGCTTTCTTT. The rearrangement uses TRBV19 and TRBJ1-1; the match to TRBD1 covers 7 bases. The germline V gene encodes CDR1 LNHDA and CDR2 SQIVND (reference sequence). With V trimmed by 5 bases and J by 0 bases, 6 bases remained unmatched. The CDR3 is made up of 15 amino acids.

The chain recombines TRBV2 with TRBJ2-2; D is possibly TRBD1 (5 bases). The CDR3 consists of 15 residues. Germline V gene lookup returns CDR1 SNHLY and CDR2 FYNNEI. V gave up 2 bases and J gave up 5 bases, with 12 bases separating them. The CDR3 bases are TGTGCCAGCAGTGAATTGTCAGGGTATACCGGGGAGCTGTTTTTT. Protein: CASSELSGYTGELFF.

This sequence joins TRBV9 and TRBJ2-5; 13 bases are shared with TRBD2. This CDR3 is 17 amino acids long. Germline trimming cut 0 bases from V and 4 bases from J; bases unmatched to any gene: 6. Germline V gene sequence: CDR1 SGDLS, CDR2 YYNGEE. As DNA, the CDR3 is TGTGCCAGCAGCGTAGCTGGACTAGCGGGAGAAGGAGAGACCCAGTACTTC. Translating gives CASSVAGLAGEGETQYF. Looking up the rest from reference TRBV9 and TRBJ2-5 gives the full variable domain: DSGVTQTPKHLITATGQRVTLRCSPRSGDLSVYWYQQSLDQGLQFLIQYYNGEERAKGNILERFSAQQFPDLHSELNLSSLELGDSALYFCASSVAGLAGEGETQYFGPGTRLLVL.

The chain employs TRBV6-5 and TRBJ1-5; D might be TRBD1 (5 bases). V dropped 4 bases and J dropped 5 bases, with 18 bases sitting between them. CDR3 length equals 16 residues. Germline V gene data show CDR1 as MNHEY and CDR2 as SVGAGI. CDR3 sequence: CASSSGGAGGDQPQHF. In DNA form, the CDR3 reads TGTGCCAGCAGTTCGGGAGGGGCGGGGGGGGATCAGCCCCAGCATTTT.

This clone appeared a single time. The CDR3 spells CAWSPSGTVNTEAFF. CDR3 bases: TGTGCCTGGTCGCCATCCGGGACAGTAAACACTGAAGCTTTCTTT. This chain links TRBV30 with TRBJ1-1; 7 nucleotides line up with TRBD1. The CDR3 covers 15 residues. J was trimmed by 2 bases and V by 5 bases; bases with no gene match: 11. From germline, CDR1 is GTSNPN and CDR2 SVGIG (reference sequence).

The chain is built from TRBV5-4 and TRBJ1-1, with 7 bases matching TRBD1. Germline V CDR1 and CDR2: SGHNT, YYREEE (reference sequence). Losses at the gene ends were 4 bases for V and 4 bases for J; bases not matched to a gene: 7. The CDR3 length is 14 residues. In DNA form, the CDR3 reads TGTGCCAGCAGCGCGAAGACAGGGATCACTGAAGCTTTCTTT. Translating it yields CASSAKTGITEAFF. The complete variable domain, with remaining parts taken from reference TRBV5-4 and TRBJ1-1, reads ETGVTQSPTHLIKTRGQQVTLRCSSQSGHNTVSWYQQALGQGPQFIFQYYREEENGRGNFPPRFSGLQFPNYSSELNVNALELDDSALYLCASSAKTGITEAFFGQGTRLTVV.

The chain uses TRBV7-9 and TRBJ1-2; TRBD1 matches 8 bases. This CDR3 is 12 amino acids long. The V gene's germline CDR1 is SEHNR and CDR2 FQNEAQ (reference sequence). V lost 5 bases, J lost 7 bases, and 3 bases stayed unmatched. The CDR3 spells CASSPGQGGYTF. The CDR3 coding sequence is TGTGCCAGCAGCCCCGGACAGGGTGGCTACACCTTC.

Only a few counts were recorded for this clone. CDR3 loop: CAWSRRTSGREDEQFF. The CDR3 DNA sequence: TGTGCCTGGAGTCGCCGGACTAGCGGGAGAGAGGATGAGCAGTTCTTC. V is TRBV30 and J is TRBJ2-1; 13 bases map to TRBD2. The CDR3 covers 16 residues. Germline trimming cut 2 bases from V and 8 bases from J; bases unmatched to any gene: 9. Germline lookup yields CDR1 GTSNPN and CDR2 SVGIG (reference sequence).

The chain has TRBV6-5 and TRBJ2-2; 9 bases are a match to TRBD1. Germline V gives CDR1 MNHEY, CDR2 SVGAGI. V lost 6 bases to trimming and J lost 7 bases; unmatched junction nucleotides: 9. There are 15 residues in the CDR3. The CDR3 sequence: CASSRGTGPGGELFF. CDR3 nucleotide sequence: TGTGCCAGCAGCCGAGGGACAGGGCCCGGCGGGGAGCTGTTTTTT.

CDR3 sequence reads: CRERWDRPENTGELFF. Here the CDR3 DNA reads TGCAGAGAAAGATGGGACAGGCCAGAAAACACCGGGGAGCTGTTTTTT. The chain carries TRBV29-1 and TRBJ2-2; TRBD1 aligns across 8 bases. The CDR3 has 16 amino acids. The V gene's germline CDR1 is SQVTM and CDR2 ANQGSEA.

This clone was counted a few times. The CDR3 DNA is TGTGCCTGGGAGACAGGGGGCACAGATACGCAGTATTTT. Protein product: CAWETGGTDTQYF. This chain links TRBV30 with TRBJ2-3; TRBD1 matches at 8 bases. This CDR3 comprises 13 residues. From germline, CDR1 is GTSNPN and CDR2 SVGIG (reference sequence). Germline trimming cut 5 bases from V and 1 base from J; bases unmatched to any gene: 2.

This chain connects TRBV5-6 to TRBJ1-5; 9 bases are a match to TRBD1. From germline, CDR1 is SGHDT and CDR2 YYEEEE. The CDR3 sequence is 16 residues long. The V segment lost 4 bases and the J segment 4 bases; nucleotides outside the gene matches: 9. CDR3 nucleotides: TGTGCCAGCAGCCGCCAACGGGACAGGGAGAATCAGCCCCAGCATTTT. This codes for CASSRQRDRENQPQHF.

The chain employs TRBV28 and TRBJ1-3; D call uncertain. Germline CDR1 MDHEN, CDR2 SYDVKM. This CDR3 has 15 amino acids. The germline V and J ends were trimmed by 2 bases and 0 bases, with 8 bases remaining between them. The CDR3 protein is CASSLGRRSGNTIYF. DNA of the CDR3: TGTGCCAGCAGTTTAGGCAGGCGCTCTGGAAACACCATATATTTT.

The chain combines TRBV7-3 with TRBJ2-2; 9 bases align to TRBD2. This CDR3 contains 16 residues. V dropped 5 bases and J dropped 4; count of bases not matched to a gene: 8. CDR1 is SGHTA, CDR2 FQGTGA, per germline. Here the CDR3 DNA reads TGTGCCAGCAGCCGAGAGGGACTAGCACGCACCGGGGAGCTGTTTTTT. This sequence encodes CASSREGLARTGELFF.